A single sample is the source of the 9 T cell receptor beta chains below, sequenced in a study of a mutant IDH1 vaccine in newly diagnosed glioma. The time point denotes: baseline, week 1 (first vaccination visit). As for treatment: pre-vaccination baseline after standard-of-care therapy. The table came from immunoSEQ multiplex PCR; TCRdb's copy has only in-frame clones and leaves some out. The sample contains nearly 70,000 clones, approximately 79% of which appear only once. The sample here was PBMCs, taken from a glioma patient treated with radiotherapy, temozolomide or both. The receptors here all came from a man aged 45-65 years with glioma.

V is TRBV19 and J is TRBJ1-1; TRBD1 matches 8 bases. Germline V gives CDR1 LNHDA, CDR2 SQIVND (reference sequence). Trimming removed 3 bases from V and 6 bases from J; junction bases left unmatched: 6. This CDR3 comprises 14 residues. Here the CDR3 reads CASSMRQGQSEAFF. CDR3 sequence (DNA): TGTGCCAGTAGTATGAGACAGGGGCAATCTGAAGCTTTCTTT.

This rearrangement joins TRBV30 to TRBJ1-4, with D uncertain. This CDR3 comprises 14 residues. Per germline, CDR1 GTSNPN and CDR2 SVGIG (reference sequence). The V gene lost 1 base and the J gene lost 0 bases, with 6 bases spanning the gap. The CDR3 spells CAWSGGTTNEKLFF. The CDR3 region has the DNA TGTGCCTGGAGTGGCGGAACAACTAATGAAAAACTGTTTTTT.

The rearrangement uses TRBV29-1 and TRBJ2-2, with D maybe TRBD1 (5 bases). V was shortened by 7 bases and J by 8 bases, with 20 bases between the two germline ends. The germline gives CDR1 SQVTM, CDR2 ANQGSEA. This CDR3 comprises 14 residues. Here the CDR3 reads CSAKTSGLGGELFF. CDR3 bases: TGCAGCGCCAAAACCTCAGGGTTAGGAGGGGAGCTGTTTTTT.

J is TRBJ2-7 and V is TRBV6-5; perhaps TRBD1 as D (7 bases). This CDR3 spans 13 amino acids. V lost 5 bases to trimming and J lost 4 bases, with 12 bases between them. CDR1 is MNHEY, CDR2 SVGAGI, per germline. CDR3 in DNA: TGTGCCAGCAGTCCCGGGGGACAGTACGAGCAGTACTTC. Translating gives CASSPGGQYEQYF.

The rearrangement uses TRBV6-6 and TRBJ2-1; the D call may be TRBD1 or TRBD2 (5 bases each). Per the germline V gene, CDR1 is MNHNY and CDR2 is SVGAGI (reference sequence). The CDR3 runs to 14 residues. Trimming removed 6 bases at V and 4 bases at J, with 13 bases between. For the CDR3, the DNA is TGTGCCAGCAGCTCCGGGACGGTTTACAATGAGCAGTTCTTC. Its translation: CASSSGTVYNEQFF.

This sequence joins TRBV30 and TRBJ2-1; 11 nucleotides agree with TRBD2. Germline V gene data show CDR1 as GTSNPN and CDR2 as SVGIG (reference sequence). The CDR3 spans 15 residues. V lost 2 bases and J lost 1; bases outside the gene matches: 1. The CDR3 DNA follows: TGTGCCTGGAGTAGACTAGCGGGGTCCTACAATGAGCAGTTCTTC. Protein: CAWSRLAGSYNEQFF.

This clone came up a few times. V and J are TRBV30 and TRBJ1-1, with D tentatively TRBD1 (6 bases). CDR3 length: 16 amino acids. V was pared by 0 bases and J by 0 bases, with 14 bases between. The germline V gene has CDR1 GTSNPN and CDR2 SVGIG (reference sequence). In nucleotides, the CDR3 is TGTGCCTGGAGTGTAGGGTGGGGGGCCGTGAACACTGAAGCTTTCTTT. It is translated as CAWSVGWGAVNTEAFF.

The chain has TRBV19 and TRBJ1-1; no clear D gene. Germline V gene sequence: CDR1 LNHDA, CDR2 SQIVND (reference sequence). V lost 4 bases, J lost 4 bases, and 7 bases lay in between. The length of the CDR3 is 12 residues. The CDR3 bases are TGTGCCAGTAGTAGCAAACTCACTGAAGCTTTCTTT. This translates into CASSSKLTEAFF.

Written as DNA, the CDR3 is TGTGCCAGCAGCGTAGGCCAGGCAACCTACGAGCAGTACTTC. Translation gives CASSVGQATYEQYF. The genes are TRBV9 and TRBJ2-7; no definite D call. Per germline, CDR1 SGDLS and CDR2 YYNGEE. V was pared by 0 bases and J by 2 bases, with 9 bases between. The CDR3 is 14 residues long.